This is a list of T cell receptor beta chains from one sample in a study of beta chain features in type 1 diabetes. Sequencing used immunoSEQ multiplex PCR; TCRdb keeps in-frame clones, though not all of them. Of 400,000 or so clones in the sample, 9.6% are singletons; the top ten hold 0.6%. Sequencing input: central memory CD4+ T cells from blood. The receptors shown here come from a young man with type 1 diabetes. Both conserved end residues are part of each CDR3. Fields, in order: clone size, V gene, J gene, D gene, CDR3 DNA, CDR3 protein. The D gene is left open where the match is weak. Clone size is not always given. Where it is, it says once, few, many or a class for expanded clones.

>few|TRBV19|TRBJ2-7|.
TGTGCCAGTAGTAACTCCTACGAGCAGTACTTC
CASSNSYEQYF
>few|TRBV28|TRBJ2-1|TRBD1
TGTGCCAGCAGTTTCCGGGACAGGGGGCAGTTCTTC
CASSFRDRGQFF
>many|TRBV28|TRBJ1-3|.
TGTGCCAGCAGTTCCACAGGCGGCTCTGGAAACACCATATATTTT
CASSSTGGSGNTIYF
>few|TRBV7-3|TRBJ1-2|.
TGTGCCAGCAGCGAGACAAAGGACGGCGGCGGCTACACCTTC
CASSETKDGGGYTF
>.|TRBV7-2|TRBJ2-2|TRBD2
TGTGCCAGCAGCGCGACTAGCGGGAGGACCGGGGAGCTGTTTTTT
CASSATSGRTGELFF
>.|TRBV7-9|TRBJ2-7|TRBD1
TGTGCCAGCAGCCCAATTACAGGGGTAAGATACGAGCAGTACTTC
CASSPITGVRYEQYF
>.|TRBV28|TRBJ2-1|.
TGTGCCAGCAGTACCACAGTCGCCTCCTACAATGAGCAGTTCTTC
CASSTTVASYNEQFF
>many|TRBV7-3|TRBJ2-3|TRBD1
TGTGCCACCAAGGGGGCAGGGGCGGATACGCAGTATTTT
CATKGAGADTQYF
>.|TRBV30|TRBJ2-7|.
TGTGCCTGCTCACAGAACTACGAGCAGTACTTC
CACSQNYEQYF
>.|TRBV7-2|TRBJ2-5|.
TGTGCCAGCAGCTTAATGGGGTCCCAAGAGACCCAGTACTTC
CASSLMGSQETQYF
>.|TRBV18|TRBJ2-1|.
TGTGCCAGCTCACCACCAGCCCAGACGCCAGAGCAGTTCTTC
CASSPPAQTPEQFF
>many|TRBV2|TRBJ1-1|.
TGTGCCAGCAGTGAAGGCAGGGGAGTGAACACTGAAGCTTTCTTT
CASSEGRGVNTEAFF
>few|TRBV28|TRBJ2-7|TRBD1
TGTGCCAGCAGGACCCCGGGACAGACCTACGAGCAGTACTTC
CASRTPGQTYEQYF
>few|TRBV5-1|TRBJ2-5|.
TGCGCCAGCAGCTTGGCCGCTACCCAAGAGACCCAGTACTTC
CASSLAATQETQYF
>few|TRBV5-6|TRBJ1-2|.
TGTGCCAGCAGCGCCTGGGGCAGCCGCTATGGCTACACCTTC
CASSAWGSRYGYTF
>.|TRBV6-5|TRBJ2-2|TRBD1
TGTGCCAGCAGACAGGGGGCGAATACCGGGGAGCTGTTTTTT
CASRQGANTGELFF
>.|TRBV4-3|TRBJ2-3|.
TGCGCCAGCAGCCGCCAGATCACAGATACGCAGTATTTT
CASSRQITDTQYF
>few|TRBV7-2|TRBJ1-3|TRBD1
TGTGCCAGCAGCCAAGTTTTCCAACAGGGGAGAGGAAACACCATATATTTT
CASSQVFQQGRGNTIYF
>.|TRBV18|TRBJ2-7|.
TGTGCCAGCTCACCGGGAGAGAGCTACGAGCAGTACTTC
CASSPGESYEQYF
>.|TRBV6-5|TRBJ2-1|.
TGTGCCAGCAGTGCTGGGCCCCTTCCCCAGTTCTTC
CASSAGPLPQFF
>many|TRBV29-1|TRBJ2-7|TRBD1
TGCAGCGCTGTGGCCGGGGACAGAGCCTACGAGCAGTACTTC
CSAVAGDRAYEQYF
>.|TRBV11-2|TRBJ2-3|.
TGTGCCAGCAGCCTTCTTATTAGCACAGATACGCAGTATTTT
CASSLLISTDTQYF
>many|TRBV7-9|TRBJ2-2|.
TGTGCGCCCGGGGGGAACACCGGGGAGCTGTTTTTT
CAPGGNTGELFF
>few|TRBV14|TRBJ2-7|.
TGTGCCAGCAGCCAAGATCGGAGTAGATTCTACGAGCAGTACTTC
CASSQDRSRFYEQYF
>.|TRBV7-2|TRBJ2-7|TRBD2
TGTGCCAGCAGCTTAGCAGGGACTAGCGGGAGCTACGAGCAGTACTTC
CASSLAGTSGSYEQYF
>.|TRBV18|TRBJ2-7|TRBD1
TGTGCCAGCTCACCGAGGGGACAGGGGGGTTACGAGCAGTACTTC
CASSPRGQGGYEQYF
>.|TRBV19|TRBJ1-2|.
TGTGCCAGTAGTTACCGGAGATATGGCTACACCTTC
CASSYRRYGYTF
>few|TRBV2|TRBJ1-5|TRBD1
TGTGCCAGCAGTCTGACAGGGGGCGAGGAGCCCCAGCATTTT
CASSLTGGEEPQHF
>.|TRBV30|TRBJ2-1|.
TGTGCCTGGAGTCAGAGAAATAGCGGTTATGAGCAGTTCTTC
CAWSQRNSGYEQFF
>few|TRBV6-1|TRBJ2-1|TRBD2
TGTGCCAGCAGTGAAACGGGACTAGCGGGACAGTTCTTC
CASSETGLAGQFF
>few|TRBV28|TRBJ1-5|TRBD1
TGTGCCAGCAGTCAAGGGACAGCCTACAATCAGCCCCAGCATTTT
CASSQGTAYNQPQHF
>many|TRBV10-3|TRBJ2-5|TRBD2
TGTGCCATCAGTGAGTCGCGGGAGGGCCGGGAGACCCAGTACTTC
CAISESREGRETQYF
>few|TRBV7-2|TRBJ2-5|TRBD1
TGTGCCAGCAGCTCCCGGACAGGAGAGACCCAGTACTTC
CASSSRTGETQYF
>few|TRBV7-6|TRBJ1-3|.
TGTGCCAGCAGCTTAGAAGGGAGTAGTAACACCATATATTTT
CASSLEGSSNTIYF
>.|TRBV5-1|TRBJ2-5|TRBD1
TGCGCCAGCAGGCAGGAGCCAGGGGGCGCGGAGACCCAGTACTTC
CASRQEPGGAETQYF
>few|TRBV10-3|TRBJ2-1|.
TGTGCCTTCAGCAGTACAGGAGCGTCCTACAATGAGCAGTTCTTC
CAFSSTGASYNEQFF
>.|TRBV11-3|TRBJ2-1|.
TGTGCCAGCAGCTTTAACCACAATGAGCAGTTCTTC
CASSFNHNEQFF
>few|TRBV29-1|TRBJ2-7|.
TGCAGCGGGCGTAGGACGAGAAGGGACTCCTACGAGCAGTACTTC
CSGRRTRRDSYEQYF
>few|TRBV5-1|TRBJ2-2|TRBD2
TGCGCCAGCAGCTTGGGACTAGCGAATACCGGGGAGCTGTTTTTT
CASSLGLANTGELFF
>.|TRBV6-5|TRBJ2-7|.
TGTGCCAGCAACCCTAAGGGGTTATCCTACGAGCAGTACTTC
CASNPKGLSYEQYF
>.|TRBV4-2|TRBJ1-5|.
TGTGCCAGCAGCTTAGTGTGGAGTAGCAATCAGCCCCAGCATTTT
CASSLVWSSNQPQHF
>.|TRBV6-5|TRBJ1-5|TRBD1
TGTGCCAGCAAGAGGGGGCAACAGCCCCAGCATTTT
CASKRGQQPQHF
>.|TRBV11-2|TRBJ2-3|.
TGTGCCAGCAGCTTAGGTTCTGGGAGCATGACAGATACGCAGTATTTT
CASSLGSGSMTDTQYF
>.|TRBV7-3|TRBJ2-3|TRBD2
TGTGCCAGCAGCCCTCGCGGGACTAGCGGGAGTAACACAGATACGCAGTATTTT
CASSPRGTSGSNTDTQYF
>.|TRBV18|TRBJ1-5|TRBD1
TGTGCCAGCTCAGCAGACAGGGGGGAGCCCCAGCATTTT
CASSADRGEPQHF
>many|TRBV19|TRBJ2-1|.
TGTGCCAGTATCCCACAGGGATACAATGAGCAGTTCTTC
CASIPQGYNEQFF